This passage covers 3 T cell receptor beta chains from one sample sequenced in a study of blood T cell repertoires in COVID-19. Sequencing was performed with immunoSEQ multiplex PCR; in TCRdb, only in-frame clones are kept and a portion is missing. The sample carries 200,000 or so clones, almost 85% recorded once. The sample consisted of peripheral blood. The receptor source for this set is a human donor with acute or convalescent COVID-19. The donor label of this sample is uncertain.

The chain employs TRBV4-1 and TRBJ2-3, with 8 bases that match TRBD2. V trimming: 4 bases; J trimming: 5 bases; junction bases outside the gene matches: 8. The CDR3 totals 15 residues. Germline V lookup: CDR1 MGHRA, CDR2 YSYEKL. CDR3 nucleotides: TGCGCCAGCAGCCCCTCGGGACTAGAACAAGATACGCAGTATTTT. Encoded protein: CASSPSGLEQDTQYF.

The chain recombines TRBV7-9 with TRBJ1-3; a possible D gene is TRBD1 (5 bases). Germline V CDR1 and CDR2: SEHNR, FQNEAQ (reference sequence). V was pared by 2 bases and J by 3 bases, with 11 bases between. CDR3 length: 15 amino acids. The CDR3, as DNA: TGTGCCAGCAGCTTAAGGGGCGCGGATGGAAACACCATATATTTT. It codes for CASSLRGADGNTIYF.

The V and J genes are TRBV30 and TRBJ2-3, with 7 nucleotides matching TRBD1. The CDR3 extends over 13 amino acids. Unmatched junction bases numbered 5, after V lost 2 bases and J lost 6 bases. CDR1 and CDR2 from the germline V gene are GTSNPN and SVGIG (reference sequence). In nucleotides, the CDR3 is TGTGCCTGGAGTCTCCAACAGGGGGATACGCAGTATTTT. Protein product: CAWSLQQGDTQYF.